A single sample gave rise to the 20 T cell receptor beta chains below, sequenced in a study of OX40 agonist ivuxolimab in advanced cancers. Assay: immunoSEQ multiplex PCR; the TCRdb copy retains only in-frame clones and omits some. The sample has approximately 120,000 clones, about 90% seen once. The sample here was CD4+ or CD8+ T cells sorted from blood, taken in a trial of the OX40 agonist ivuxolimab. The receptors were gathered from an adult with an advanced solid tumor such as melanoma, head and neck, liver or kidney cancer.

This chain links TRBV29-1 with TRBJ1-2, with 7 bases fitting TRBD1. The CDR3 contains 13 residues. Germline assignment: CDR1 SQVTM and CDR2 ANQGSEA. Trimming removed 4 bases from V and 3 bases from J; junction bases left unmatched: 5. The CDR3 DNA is TGCAGCGTTGTGACAGGGATGGACTATGGCTACACCTTC. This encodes CSVVTGMDYGYTF.

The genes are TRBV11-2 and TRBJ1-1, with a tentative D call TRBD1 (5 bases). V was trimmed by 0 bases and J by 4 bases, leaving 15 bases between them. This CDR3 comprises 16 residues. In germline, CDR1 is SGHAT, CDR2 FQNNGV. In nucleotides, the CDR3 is TGTGCCAGCAGCTTAGATATGCAGGGTGAGCTCACTGAAGCTTTCTTT. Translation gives CASSLDMQGELTEAFF. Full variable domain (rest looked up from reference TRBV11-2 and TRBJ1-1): EAGVAQSPRYKIIEKRQSVAFWCNPISGHATLYWYQQILGQGPKLLIQFQNNGVVDDSQLPKDRFSAERLKGVDSTLKIQPAKLEDSAVYLCASSLDMQGELTEAFFGQGTRLTVV.

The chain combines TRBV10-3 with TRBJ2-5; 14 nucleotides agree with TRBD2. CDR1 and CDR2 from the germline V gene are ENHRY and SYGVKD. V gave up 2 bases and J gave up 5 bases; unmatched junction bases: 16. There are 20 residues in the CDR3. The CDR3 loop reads CAISEPGGLAGVGSSETQYF. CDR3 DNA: TGTGCCATCAGTGAGCCCGGGGGACTAGCGGGAGTCGGGTCGTCCGAGACCCAGTACTTC.

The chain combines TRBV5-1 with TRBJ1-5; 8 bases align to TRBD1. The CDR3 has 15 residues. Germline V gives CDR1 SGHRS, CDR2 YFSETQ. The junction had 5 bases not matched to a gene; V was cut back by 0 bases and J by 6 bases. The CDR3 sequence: CASSLAGQGGQPQHF. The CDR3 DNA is TGCGCCAGCAGCTTGGCCGGACAGGGCGGTCAGCCCCAGCATTTT.

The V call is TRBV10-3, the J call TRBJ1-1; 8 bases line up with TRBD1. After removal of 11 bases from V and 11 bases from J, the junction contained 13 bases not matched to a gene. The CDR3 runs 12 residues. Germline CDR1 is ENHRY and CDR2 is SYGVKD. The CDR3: CAVTDRAERAFF. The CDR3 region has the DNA TGTGCCGTAACGGACAGGGCGGAGAGGGCTTTCTTT.

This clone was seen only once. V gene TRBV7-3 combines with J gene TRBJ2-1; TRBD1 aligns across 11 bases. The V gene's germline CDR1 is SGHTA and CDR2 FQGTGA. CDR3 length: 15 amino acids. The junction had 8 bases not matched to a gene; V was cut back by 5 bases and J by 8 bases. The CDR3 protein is CASSPGQGAIDEQFF. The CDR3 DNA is TGTGCCAGCAGCCCCGGACAGGGGGCAATCGATGAGCAGTTCTTC. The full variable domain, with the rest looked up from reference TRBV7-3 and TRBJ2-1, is GAGVSQTPSNKVTEKGKYVELRCDPISGHTALYWYRQSLGQGPEFLIYFQGTGAADDSGLPNDRFFAVRPEGSVSTLKIQRTERGDSAVYLCASSPGQGAIDEQFFGPGTRLTVL.

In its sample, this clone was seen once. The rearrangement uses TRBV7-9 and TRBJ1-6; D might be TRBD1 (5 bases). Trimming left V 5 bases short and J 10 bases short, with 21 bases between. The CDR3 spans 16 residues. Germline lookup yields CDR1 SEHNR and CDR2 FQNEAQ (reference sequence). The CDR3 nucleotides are TGTGCCAGCAGCACTTCATTTGTTAGGGGCGCATCACCCCTCCACTTT. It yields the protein CASSTSFVRGASPLHF.

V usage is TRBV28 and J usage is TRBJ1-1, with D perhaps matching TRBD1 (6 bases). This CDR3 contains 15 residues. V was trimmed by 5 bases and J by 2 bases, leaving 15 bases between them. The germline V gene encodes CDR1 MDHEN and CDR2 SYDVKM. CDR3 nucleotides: TGTGCCAGCAGTCCATGGGGGCTCCCCAACACTGAAGCTTTCTTT. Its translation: CASSPWGLPNTEAFF. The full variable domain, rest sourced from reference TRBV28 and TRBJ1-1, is DVKVTQSSRYLVKRTGEKVFLECVQDMDHENMFWYRQDPGLGLRLIYFSYDVKMKEKGDIPEGYSVSREKKERFSLILESASTNQTSMYLCASSPWGLPNTEAFFGQGTRLTVV.

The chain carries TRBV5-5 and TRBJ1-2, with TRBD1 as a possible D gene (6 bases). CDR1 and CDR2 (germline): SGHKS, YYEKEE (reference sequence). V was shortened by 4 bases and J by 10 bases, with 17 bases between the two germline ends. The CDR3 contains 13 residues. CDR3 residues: CASSRQDLSTYTF. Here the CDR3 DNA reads TGTGCCAGCAGCCGACAGGACCTTTCGACCTACACCTTC.

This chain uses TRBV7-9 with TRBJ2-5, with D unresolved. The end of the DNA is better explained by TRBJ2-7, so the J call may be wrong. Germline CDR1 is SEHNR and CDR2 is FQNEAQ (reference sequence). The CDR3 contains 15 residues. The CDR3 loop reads CASSLHASAFYEQYF. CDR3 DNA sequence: TGTGCCAGCAGCTTACATGCCAGTGCCTTCTACGAGCAGTACTTC.

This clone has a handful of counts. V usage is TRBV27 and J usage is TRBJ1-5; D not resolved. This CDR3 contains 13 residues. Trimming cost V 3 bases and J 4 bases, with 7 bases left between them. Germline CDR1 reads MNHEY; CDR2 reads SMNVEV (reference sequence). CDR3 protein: CASSFKQNQPQHF. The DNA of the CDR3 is TGTGCCAGCAGTTTCAAACAGAATCAGCCCCAGCATTTT.

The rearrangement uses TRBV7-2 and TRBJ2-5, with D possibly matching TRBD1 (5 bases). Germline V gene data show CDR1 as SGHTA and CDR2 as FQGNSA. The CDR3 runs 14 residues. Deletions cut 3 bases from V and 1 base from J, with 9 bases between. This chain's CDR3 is CASSFLQAQETQYF. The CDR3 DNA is TGTGCCAGCAGCTTTTTACAGGCCCAAGAGACCCAGTACTTC.

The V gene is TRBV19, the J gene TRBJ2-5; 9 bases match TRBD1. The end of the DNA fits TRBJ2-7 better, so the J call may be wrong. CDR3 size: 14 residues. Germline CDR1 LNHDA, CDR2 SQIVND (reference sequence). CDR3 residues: CASSIKQGAGEQYF. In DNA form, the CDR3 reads TGTGCCAGTAGTATAAAACAGGGGGCGGGCGAGCAGTACTTC.

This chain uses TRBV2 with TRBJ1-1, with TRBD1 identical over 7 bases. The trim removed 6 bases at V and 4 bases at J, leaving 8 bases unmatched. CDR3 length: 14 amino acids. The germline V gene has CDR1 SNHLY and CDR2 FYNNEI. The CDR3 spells CASSPRQGSTEAFF. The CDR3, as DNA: TGTGCCAGCAGCCCTCGACAGGGTAGCACTGAAGCTTTCTTT.

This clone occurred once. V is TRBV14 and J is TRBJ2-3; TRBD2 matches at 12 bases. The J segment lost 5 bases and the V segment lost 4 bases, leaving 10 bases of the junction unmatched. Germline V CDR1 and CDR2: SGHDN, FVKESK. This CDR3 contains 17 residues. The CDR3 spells CASSPEKLAGGLDTQYF. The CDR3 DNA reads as TGTGCCAGCAGCCCTGAGAAACTAGCGGGAGGATTAGATACGCAGTATTTT.

CDR3 nucleotides: TGTGCCAGCAGCGACGGACAGTACAACTATGCGAACACCGGGGAGCTGTTTTTT. Its protein is CASSDGQYNYANTGELFF. The V gene is TRBV7-9, the J gene TRBJ2-2; D possibly corresponds to TRBD1 (6 bases). CDR3 size: 18 residues. CDR1 is SEHNR and CDR2 is FQNEAQ in the germline V gene (reference sequence). The ends were cut back, 5 bases at V and 0 bases at J, with 19 bases in the middle.

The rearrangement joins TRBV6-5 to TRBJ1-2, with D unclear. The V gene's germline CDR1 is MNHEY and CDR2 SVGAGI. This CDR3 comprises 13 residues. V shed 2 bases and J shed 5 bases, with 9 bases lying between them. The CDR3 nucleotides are TGTGCCAGCAGTTACGCGGGGTCGTATGGCTACACCTTC. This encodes CASSYAGSYGYTF.

CDR3 nucleotide sequence: TGTGCCAGCAGTGGGGCGAACACGAATCAGCCCCAGCATTTT. Protein sequence: CASSGANTNQPQHF. V and J are TRBV2 and TRBJ1-5; D is unresolved. The CDR3 loop spans 14 amino acids. Germline V lookup: CDR1 SNHLY, CDR2 FYNNEI. V was cut by 4 bases and J by 4 bases, with 11 bases left in between.

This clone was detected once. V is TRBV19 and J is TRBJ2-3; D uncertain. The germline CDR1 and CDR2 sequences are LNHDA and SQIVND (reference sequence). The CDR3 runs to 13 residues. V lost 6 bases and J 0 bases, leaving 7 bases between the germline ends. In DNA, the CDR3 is TGTGCCAGTAGGACCACCAGCACAGATACGCAGTATTTT. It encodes CASRTTSTDTQYF.

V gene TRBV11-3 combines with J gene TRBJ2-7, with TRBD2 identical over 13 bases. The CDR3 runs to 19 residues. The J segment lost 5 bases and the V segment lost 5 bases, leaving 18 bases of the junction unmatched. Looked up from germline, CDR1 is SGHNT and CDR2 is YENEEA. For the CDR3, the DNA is TGTGCCAGCAGCCGCTCCGGGACTAGCGGGACGCGACTCGGGGACGAGCAGTACTTC. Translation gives CASSRSGTSGTRLGDEQYF.